Listed below are T cell receptor beta chains from one sample, sequenced in a study of CD8 T cells in Susac syndrome. From the immunoSEQ multiplex PCR reads, TCRdb called clonotypes with MiXCR, one entry per CDR3 protein. The repertoire holds fewer than 250,000 distinct CDR3 sequences, with 92% as singletons. Sequenced: CD8+ T cells from PBMCs. The receptors stem from a human donor with multiple sclerosis. The CDR3 runs from the conserved cysteine through the conserved F or W. Fields, in order: V gene, J gene, D gene, clone size, CDR3 protein, CDR3 DNA. The D gene is left open where the match is weak. Clone size is given for some rows only: seen once, a few or many times, or a class if the clone is expanded.

>TRBV20-1|TRBJ1-5|TRBD1|.
CSAGQGLQPQHF
TGCAGTGCTGGACAGGGTTTGCAGCCCCAGCATTTT
>TRBV29-1|TRBJ1-4|.|.
CSVNRDEKLFF
TGCAGCGTTAATCGGGACGAAAAACTGTTTTTT
>TRBV6-5|TRBJ2-7|TRBD1|.
CASSYGTGSEYF
TGTGCCAGCAGTTACGGGACAGGGTCGGAGTACTTC
>TRBV24-1|TRBJ2-2|.|.
CATSGTVNTGELFF
TGTGCCACCAGTGGGACAGTGAACACCGGGGAGCTGTTTTTT
>TRBV19|TRBJ2-1|TRBD2|.
CASSMGSGSYNEQFF
TGTGCCAGTAGTATGGGTAGCGGGTCCTACAATGAGCAGTTCTTC
>TRBV9|TRBJ2-1|.|.
CASSVELTDEQFF
TGTGCCAGCAGCGTAGAATTAACAGATGAGCAGTTCTTC
>TRBV4-1|TRBJ1-1|.|.
CASSQEEDTEAFF
TGCGCCAGCAGCCAAGAGGAAGATACTGAAGCTTTCTTT
>TRBV9|TRBJ2-1|.|once
CASSVVSGDEQFF
TGTGCCAGCAGCGTAGTCTCTGGTGACGAGCAGTTCTTC
>TRBV2|TRBJ1-2|.|once
CASRRGGYGYTF
TGTGCCAGCAGGCGGGGAGGTTATGGCTACACCTTC
>TRBV4-1|TRBJ2-7|TRBD2|.
CASSQAPSGGGYEQYF
TGCGCCAGCAGCCAAGCTCCTAGCGGGGGTGGCTACGAGCAGTACTTC
>TRBV29-1|TRBJ2-7|.|.
CSVVGGEGPLSYEQYF
TGCAGCGTCGTGGGGGGAGAGGGCCCTCTCTCCTACGAGCAGTACTTC
>TRBV4-1|TRBJ1-5|.|once
CASSQDGGAVGNQPQHF
TGCGCCAGCAGCCAAGATGGTGGGGCAGTGGGCAATCAGCCCCAGCATTTT
>TRBV6-2/TRBV6-3|TRBJ2-3|.|.
CASSPGDLSTDTQYF
TGTGCCAGCAGCCCCGGCGACCTGAGCACAGATACGCAGTATTTT
>TRBV10-3|TRBJ1-1|.|.
CAISDWNTEAFF
TGTGCCATCAGTGACTGGAACACTGAAGCTTTCTTT
>TRBV20-1|TRBJ1-2|TRBD1|.
CSARDQGQGASGYTF
TGCAGTGCTAGAGATCAAGGACAGGGGGCCTCTGGCTACACCTTC
>TRBV15|TRBJ1-5|.|.
CATSRGSGGGQPQHF
TGTGCCACCAGCAGAGGATCCGGGGGAGGACAGCCCCAGCATTTT
>TRBV7-9|TRBJ2-2|TRBD2|.
CASSSLLARGELFF
TGTGCCAGCAGCTCCCTACTAGCGCGCGGGGAGCTGTTTTTT
>TRBV12-3/TRBV12-4|TRBJ1-1|TRBD1|.
CASRYQGVGPEAFF
TGTGCCAGCAGATATCAGGGGGTTGGCCCTGAAGCTTTCTTT
>TRBV29-1|TRBJ1-2|.|.
CSVPPGANYGYTF
TGCAGCGTTCCCCCCGGAGCTAACTATGGCTACACCTTC
>TRBV4-1|TRBJ2-7|TRBD2|.
CASSQEAGVSYEQYF
TGCGCCAGCAGCCAAGAGGCGGGAGTTAGCTACGAGCAGTACTTC
>TRBV12-1|TRBJ2-7|.|.
CASSHDQGPYEQYF
TGTGCCAGCAGCCATGACCAGGGCCCCTACGAGCAGTACTTC
>TRBV2|TRBJ1-1|.|.
CASSYYRNTEAFF
TGTGCCAGCAGTTATTACAGGAACACTGAAGCTTTCTTT
>TRBV6-1|TRBJ2-1|.|.
CASSEPNYRVHEQFF
TGTGCCAGCAGTGAACCCAATTACAGGGTCCATGAGCAGTTCTTC
>TRBV7-9|TRBJ1-2|.|.
CASSLAGGTYGYTF
TGTGCCAGCAGCTTAGCAGGTGGAACCTACGGCTACACCTTC
>TRBV7-9|TRBJ2-7|.|once
CASSLGVGESYEQYF
TGTGCCAGCAGCTTGGGTGTGGGGGAGTCCTACGAGCAGTACTTC
>TRBV3-1|TRBJ1-1|.|.
CASSQGDLGTEAFF
TGTGCCAGCAGCCAAGGGGACTTGGGGACTGAAGCTTTCTTT
>TRBV7-8|TRBJ2-1|.|once
CASSLTGGVDNEQFF
TGTGCCAGCAGCTTAACTGGGGGCGTCGACAATGAGCAGTTCTTC
>TRBV3-1|TRBJ2-1|TRBD2|once
CASSRFTGGPSEQFF
TGTGCCAGCAGCCGTTTCACGGGGGGGCCGAGTGAGCAGTTCTTC
>TRBV30|TRBJ1-1|TRBD1|.
CARSVPGGANTEAFF
TGTGCCCGGAGTGTCCCAGGGGGGGCTAACACTGAAGCTTTCTTT
>TRBV20-1|TRBJ2-3|.|once
CSASVDRLGTDTQYF
TGCAGTGCTAGTGTCGACAGGTTAGGCACAGATACGCAGTATTTT
>TRBV3-1|TRBJ2-1|.|.
CASSQDPRGTIYNEQFF
TGTGCCAGCAGCCAAGATCCGCGGGGGACAATTTACAATGAGCAGTTCTTC
>TRBV20-1|TRBJ1-2|.|.
CSAKDRPSAYGYTF
TGCAGTGCTAAAGACAGGCCCTCCGCTTATGGCTACACCTTC
>TRBV3-1|TRBJ2-7|.|.
CASSQPWGDEQYF
TGTGCCAGCAGCCAACCATGGGGAGACGAGCAGTACTTC
>TRBV11-2|TRBJ2-7|TRBD1|.
CASSPRTGQSSYEQYF
TGTGCCAGCAGCCCCCGGACAGGGCAAAGCTCCTACGAGCAGTACTTC
>TRBV27|TRBJ2-3|.|.
CASSSPAGVKPRTDTQYF
TGTGCCAGCAGTTCTCCGGCTGGGGTCAAACCGAGAACAGATACGCAGTATTTT
>TRBV30|TRBJ1-1|.|.
CAWTRFFNTEAFF
TGTGCCTGGACCCGATTCTTCAACACTGAAGCTTTCTTT
>TRBV3-1|TRBJ2-1|.|.
CASSQGGVPGIYEQFF
TGTGCCAGCAGCCAAGGGGGAGTCCCTGGGATATATGAGCAGTTCTTC
>TRBV19|TRBJ2-7|.|few
CASSISGPSYEQYF
TGTGCCAGTAGTATAAGCGGCCCATCCTACGAGCAGTACTTC
>TRBV19|TRBJ2-1|.|few
CASSIGYNEQFF
TGCGCCAGCAGCATAGGCTACAATGAGCAGTTCTTC
>TRBV23-1|TRBJ1-2|.|.
CASSPSGTGLEEGYTF
TGCGCCAGCAGTCCCTCCGGGACCGGCCTGGAGGAGGGCTACACCTTC
>TRBV5-1|TRBJ2-1|.|.
CASSSRGNNEQFF
TGCGCCAGCAGCTCTCGGGGCAACAATGAGCAGTTCTTC
>TRBV7-6|TRBJ1-1|.|once
CASSSTLDRFEAFF
TGTGCCAGCAGCTCGACGCTCGACAGGTTTGAAGCTTTCTTT
>TRBV14|TRBJ2-3|.|.
CASSMDSGLARDTQYF
TGTGCCAGCAGCATGGACTCTGGGCTAGCGCGGGATACGCAGTATTTT
>TRBV2|TRBJ2-1|TRBD2|.
CASRELAGGGNEQFF
TGTGCCAGCAGGGAACTAGCGGGGGGAGGGAATGAGCAGTTCTTC